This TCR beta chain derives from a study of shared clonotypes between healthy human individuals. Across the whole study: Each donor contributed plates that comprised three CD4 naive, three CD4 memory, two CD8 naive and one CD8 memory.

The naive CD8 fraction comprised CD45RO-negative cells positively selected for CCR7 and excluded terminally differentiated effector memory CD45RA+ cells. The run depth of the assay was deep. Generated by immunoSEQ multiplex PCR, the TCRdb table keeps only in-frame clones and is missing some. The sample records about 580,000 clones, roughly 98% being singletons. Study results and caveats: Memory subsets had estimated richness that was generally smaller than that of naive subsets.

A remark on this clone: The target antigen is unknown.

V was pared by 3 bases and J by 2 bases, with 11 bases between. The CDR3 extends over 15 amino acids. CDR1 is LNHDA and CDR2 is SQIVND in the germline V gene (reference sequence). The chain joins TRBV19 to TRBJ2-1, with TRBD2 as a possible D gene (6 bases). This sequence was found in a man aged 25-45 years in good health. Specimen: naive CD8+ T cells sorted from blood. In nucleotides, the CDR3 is TGTGCCAGTAGTATGAGTGGAGGGGCCTACAATGAGCAGTTCTTC. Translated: CASSMSGGAYNEQFF.